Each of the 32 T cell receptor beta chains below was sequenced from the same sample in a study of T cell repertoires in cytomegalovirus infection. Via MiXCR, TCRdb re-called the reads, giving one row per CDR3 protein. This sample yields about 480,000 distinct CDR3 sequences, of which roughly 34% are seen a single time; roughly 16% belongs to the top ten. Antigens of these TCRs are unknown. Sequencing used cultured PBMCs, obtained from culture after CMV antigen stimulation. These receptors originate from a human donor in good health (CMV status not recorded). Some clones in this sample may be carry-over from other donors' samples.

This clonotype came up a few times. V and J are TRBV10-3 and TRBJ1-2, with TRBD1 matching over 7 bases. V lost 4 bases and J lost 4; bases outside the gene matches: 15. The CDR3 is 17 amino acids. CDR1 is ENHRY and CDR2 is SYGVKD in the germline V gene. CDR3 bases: TGTGCCATCAGTGGAGGTGCCGCTGAGACAGGGACCTATGGCTACACCTTC. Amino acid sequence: CAISGGAAETGTYGYTF.

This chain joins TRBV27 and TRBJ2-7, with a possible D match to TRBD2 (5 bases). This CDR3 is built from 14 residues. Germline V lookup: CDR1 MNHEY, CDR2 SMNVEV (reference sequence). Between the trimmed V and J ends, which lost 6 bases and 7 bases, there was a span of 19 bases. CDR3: CASSPERASREQYF. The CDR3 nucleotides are TGTGCCAGCAGCCCGGAGAGGGCCTCTAGGGAGCAGTACTTC.

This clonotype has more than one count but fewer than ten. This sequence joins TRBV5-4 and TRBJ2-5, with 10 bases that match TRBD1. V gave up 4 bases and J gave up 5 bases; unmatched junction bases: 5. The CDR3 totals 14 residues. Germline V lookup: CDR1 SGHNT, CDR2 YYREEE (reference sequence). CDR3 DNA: TGTGCCAGCAGCCTAGACAGGGGGCTCGAGACCCAGTACTTC. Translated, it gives CASSLDRGLETQYF. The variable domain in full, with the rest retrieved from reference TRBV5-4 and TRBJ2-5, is ETGVTQSPTHLIKTRGQQVTLRCSSQSGHNTVSWYQQALGQGPQFIFQYYREEENGRGNFPPRFSGLQFPNYSSELNVNALELDDSALYLCASSLDRGLETQYFGPGTRLLVL.

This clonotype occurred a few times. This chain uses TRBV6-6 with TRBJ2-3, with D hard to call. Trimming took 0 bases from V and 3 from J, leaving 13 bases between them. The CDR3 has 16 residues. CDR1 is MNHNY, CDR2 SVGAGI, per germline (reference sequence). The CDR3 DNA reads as TGTGCCAGCAGTTACTCGAGACTTGAAGCTACAGATACGCAGTATTTT. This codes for CASSYSRLEATDTQYF.

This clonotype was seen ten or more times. The CDR3 here is CASSLGRDGNTIYF. CDR3 coding DNA: TGTGCCAGCAGCTTAGGGCGGGACGGAAACACCATATATTTT. V is TRBV7-8 and J is TRBJ1-3, with a tentative D call TRBD1 (5 bases). Looked up from germline, CDR1 is SGHVS and CDR2 is FQNEAQ. Between the trimmed V and J ends, which lost 1 base and 4 bases, there was a span of 8 bases. The CDR3 spans 14 residues.

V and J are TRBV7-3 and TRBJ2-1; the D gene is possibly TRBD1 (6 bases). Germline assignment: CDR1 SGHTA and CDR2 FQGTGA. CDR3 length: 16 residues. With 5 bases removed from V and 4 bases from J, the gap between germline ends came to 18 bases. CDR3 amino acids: CASSKQGPLLYNEQFF. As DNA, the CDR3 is TGTGCCAGCAGCAAACAGGGTCCCCTTTTGTACAATGAGCAGTTCTTC.

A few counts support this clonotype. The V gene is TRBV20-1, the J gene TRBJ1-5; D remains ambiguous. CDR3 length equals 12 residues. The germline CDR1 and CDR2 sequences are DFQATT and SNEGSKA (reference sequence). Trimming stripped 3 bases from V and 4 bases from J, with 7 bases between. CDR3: CSASSQNQPQHF. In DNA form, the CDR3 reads TGCAGTGCTAGTTCACAAAATCAGCCCCAGCATTTT.

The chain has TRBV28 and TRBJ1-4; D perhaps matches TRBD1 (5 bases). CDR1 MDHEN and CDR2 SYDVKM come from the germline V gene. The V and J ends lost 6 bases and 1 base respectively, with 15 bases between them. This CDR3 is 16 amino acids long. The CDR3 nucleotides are TGTGCCAGCAGGTGGGACGTGACGGGAACTAATGAAAAACTGTTTTTT. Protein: CASRWDVTGTNEKLFF.

Written as DNA, the CDR3 is TGTGCCAGCACTTCTACTAGCGGGAGTAGGAATGAGCAGTTCTTC. Amino acids: CASTSTSGSRNEQFF. This chain uses TRBV11-3 with TRBJ2-1, with TRBD2 matching 11 bases. After removal of 7 bases from V and 7 bases from J, the junction contained 9 bases not matched to a gene. The CDR3 runs to 15 residues. Germline lookup yields CDR1 SGHNT and CDR2 YENEEA.

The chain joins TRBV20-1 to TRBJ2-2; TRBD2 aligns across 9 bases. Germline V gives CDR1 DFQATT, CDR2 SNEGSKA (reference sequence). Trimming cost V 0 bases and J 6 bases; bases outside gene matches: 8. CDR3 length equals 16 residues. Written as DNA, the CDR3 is TGCAGTGCTAGAGATCAGGTGACTAGCGGCGCCGGGGAGCTGTTTTTT. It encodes CSARDQVTSGAGELFF.

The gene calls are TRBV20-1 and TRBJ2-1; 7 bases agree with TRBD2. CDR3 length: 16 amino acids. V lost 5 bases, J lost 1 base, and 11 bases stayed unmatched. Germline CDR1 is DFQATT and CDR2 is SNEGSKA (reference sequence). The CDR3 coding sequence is TGCAGTGCTTCCCCCGGGACTACAGTTTCCTACAATGAGCAGTTCTTC. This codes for CSASPGTTVSYNEQFF.

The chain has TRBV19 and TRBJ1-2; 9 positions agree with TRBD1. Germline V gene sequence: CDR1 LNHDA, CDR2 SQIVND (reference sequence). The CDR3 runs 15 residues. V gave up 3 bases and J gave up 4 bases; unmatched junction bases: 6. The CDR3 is CASSITGTGIYGYTF. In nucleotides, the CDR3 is TGTGCCAGTAGTATCACCGGGACAGGGATCTATGGCTACACCTTC.

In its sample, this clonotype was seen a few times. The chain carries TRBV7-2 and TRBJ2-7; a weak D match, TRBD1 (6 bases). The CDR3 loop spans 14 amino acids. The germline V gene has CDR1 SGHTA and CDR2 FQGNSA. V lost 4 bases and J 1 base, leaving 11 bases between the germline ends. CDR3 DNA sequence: TGTGCCAGCAGCTCCACAGGGAGATCCTACGAGCAGTACGTC. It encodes CASSSTGRSYEQYV.

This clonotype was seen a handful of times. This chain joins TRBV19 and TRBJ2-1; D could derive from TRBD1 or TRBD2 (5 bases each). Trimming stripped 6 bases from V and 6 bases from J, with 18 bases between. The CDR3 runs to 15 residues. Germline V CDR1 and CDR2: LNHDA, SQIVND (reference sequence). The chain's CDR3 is CASSPEARDPNEQFF. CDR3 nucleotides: TGTGCCAGTAGCCCAGAAGCGAGGGACCCCAATGAGCAGTTCTTC.

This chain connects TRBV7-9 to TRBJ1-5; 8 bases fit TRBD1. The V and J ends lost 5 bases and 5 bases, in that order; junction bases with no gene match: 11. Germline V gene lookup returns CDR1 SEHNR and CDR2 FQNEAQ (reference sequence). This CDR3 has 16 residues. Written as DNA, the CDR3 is TGTGCCAGCAGCCCGGGACAGGCCCTAAGAGATCAGCCCCAGCATTTT. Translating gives CASSPGQALRDQPQHF.

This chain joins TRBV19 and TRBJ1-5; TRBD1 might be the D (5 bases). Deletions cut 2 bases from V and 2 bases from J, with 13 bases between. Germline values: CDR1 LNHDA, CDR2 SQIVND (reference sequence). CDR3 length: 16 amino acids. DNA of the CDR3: TGTGCCAGTAGTATATTGGTGGGGCCAGGCAATCAGCCCCAGCATTTT. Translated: CASSILVGPGNQPQHF.

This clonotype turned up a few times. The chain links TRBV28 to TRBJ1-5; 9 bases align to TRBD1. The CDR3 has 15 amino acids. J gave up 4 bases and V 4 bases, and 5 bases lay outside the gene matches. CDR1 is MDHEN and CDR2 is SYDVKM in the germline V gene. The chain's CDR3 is CASSSEGQGNQPQHF. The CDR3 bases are TGTGCCAGCAGTTCCGAGGGACAGGGTAATCAGCCCCAGCATTTT.

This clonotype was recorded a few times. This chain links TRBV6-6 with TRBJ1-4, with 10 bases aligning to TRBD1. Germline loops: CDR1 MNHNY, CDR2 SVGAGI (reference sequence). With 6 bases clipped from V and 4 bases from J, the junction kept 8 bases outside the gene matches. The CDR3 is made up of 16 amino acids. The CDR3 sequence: CASSDRGQYLNEKLFF. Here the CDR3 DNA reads TGTGCCAGCAGCGACAGGGGGCAATATCTTAATGAAAAACTGTTTTTT.

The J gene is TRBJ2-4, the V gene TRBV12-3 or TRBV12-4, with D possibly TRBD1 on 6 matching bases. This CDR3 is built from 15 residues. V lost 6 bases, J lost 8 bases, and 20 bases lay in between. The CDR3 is CASSRYQGNTDIQYF. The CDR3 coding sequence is TGTGCCAGCAGCCGTTACCAGGGGAATACGGACATTCAGTACTTC.

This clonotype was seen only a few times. CDR3 sequence (DNA): TGCAGCGTTGTAGTCCCTAGCGCGAGCTACGAGCAGTACTTC. Protein product: CSVVVPSASYEQYF. The V call is TRBV29-1, the J call TRBJ2-7, with D possibly being TRBD2 (6 bases). Germline V gene data show CDR1 as SQVTM and CDR2 as ANQGSEA. The length of the CDR3 is 14 residues. Trimming pared 4 bases from V and 3 bases from J, leaving 16 bases between.

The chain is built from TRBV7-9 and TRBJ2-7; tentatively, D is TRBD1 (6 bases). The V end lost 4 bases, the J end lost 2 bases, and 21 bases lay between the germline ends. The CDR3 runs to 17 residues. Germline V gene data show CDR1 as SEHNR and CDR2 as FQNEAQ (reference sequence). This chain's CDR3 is CASSSGVFRQDPYEQYV. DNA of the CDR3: TGTGCCAGCAGCTCAGGGGTATTTAGACAGGACCCCTACGAGCAGTACGTC.

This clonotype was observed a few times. The CDR3 loop is CASSLEGQGQFF. DNA for the CDR3: TGTGCCAGCAGCTTAGAGGGACAAGGGCAGTTCTTC. The chain couples TRBV7-4 to TRBJ2-1; possibly TRBD1 for D (6 bases). V lost 1 base and J lost 12, with 10 bases in between. Germline values: CDR1 SGHVT, CDR2 SQSDAQ. CDR3 size: 12 residues.

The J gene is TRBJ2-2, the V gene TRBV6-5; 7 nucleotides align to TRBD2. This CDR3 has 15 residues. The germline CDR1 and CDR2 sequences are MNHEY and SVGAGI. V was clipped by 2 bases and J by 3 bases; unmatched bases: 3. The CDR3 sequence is CASSYVGGHTGELFF. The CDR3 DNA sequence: TGTGCCAGCAGTTACGTGGGAGGGCACACCGGGGAGCTGTTTTTT.

The CDR3 bases are TGCGCCAGCAGCCAAGACTGGTCGGTCAGGGTGGGAGAAAAACTGTTTTTT. It specifies CASSQDWSVRVGEKLFF. The genes are TRBV4-1 and TRBJ1-4, with a weak D call TRBD1 (5 bases). V was clipped by 0 bases and J by 8 bases, with 19 bases between them. The germline V gene has CDR1 MGHRA and CDR2 YSYEKL. The CDR3 loop spans 17 amino acids.

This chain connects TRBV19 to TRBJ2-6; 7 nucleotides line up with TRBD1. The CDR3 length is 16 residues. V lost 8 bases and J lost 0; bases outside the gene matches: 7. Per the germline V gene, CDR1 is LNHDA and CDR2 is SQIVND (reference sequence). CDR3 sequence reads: CASGDSSLSGANVLTF. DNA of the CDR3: TGTGCCAGTGGGGACAGTAGTCTCTCTGGGGCCAACGTCCTGACTTTC.

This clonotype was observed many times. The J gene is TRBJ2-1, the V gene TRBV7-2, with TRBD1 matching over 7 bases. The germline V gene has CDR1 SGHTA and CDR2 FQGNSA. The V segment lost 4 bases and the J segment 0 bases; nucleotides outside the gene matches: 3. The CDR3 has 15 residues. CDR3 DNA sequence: TGTGCCAGCAGCTCCCGGGACAGCTCCTACAATGAGCAGTTCTTC. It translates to CASSSRDSSYNEQFF. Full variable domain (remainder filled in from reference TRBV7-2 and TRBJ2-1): GAGVSQSPSNKVTEKGKDVELRCDPISGHTALYWYRQSLGQGLEFLIYFQGNSAPDKSGLPSDRFSAERTGGSVSTLTIQRTQQEDSAVYLCASSSRDSSYNEQFFGPGTRLTVL.

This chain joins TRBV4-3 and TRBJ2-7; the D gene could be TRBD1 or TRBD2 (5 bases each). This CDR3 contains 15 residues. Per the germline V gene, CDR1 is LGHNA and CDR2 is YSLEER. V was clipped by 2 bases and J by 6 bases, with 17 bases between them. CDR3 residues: CASSQNPAERGEQYF. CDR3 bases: TGCGCCAGCAGCCAAAATCCCGCGGAGAGGGGCGAGCAGTACTTC.

The CDR3 here is CASSRTRGQFFTDTQYF. In DNA form, the CDR3 reads TGTGCCAGCTCACGCACCAGAGGACAGTTCTTCACAGATACGCAGTATTTT. The chain has TRBV18 and TRBJ2-3; weak D call: TRBD1 (6 bases). Germline CDR1 reads KGHSH; CDR2 reads LQKENI. Trimming cost V 4 bases and J 2 bases, with 19 bases left between them. The CDR3 totals 17 residues.

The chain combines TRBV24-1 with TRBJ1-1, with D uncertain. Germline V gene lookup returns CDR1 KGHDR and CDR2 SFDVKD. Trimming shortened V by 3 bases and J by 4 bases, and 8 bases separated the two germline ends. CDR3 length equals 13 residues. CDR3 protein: CATSDPPGTEAFF. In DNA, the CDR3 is TGTGCCACCAGTGATCCCCCGGGCACTGAAGCTTTCTTT.

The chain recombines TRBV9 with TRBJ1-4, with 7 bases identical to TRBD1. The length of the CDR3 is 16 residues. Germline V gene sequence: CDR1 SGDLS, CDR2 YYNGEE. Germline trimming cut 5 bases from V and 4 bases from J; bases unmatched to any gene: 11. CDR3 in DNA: TGTGCCAGCAGTCCCCGTTCAGGGGGGAATAATGAAAAACTGTTTTTT. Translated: CASSPRSGGNNEKLFF.

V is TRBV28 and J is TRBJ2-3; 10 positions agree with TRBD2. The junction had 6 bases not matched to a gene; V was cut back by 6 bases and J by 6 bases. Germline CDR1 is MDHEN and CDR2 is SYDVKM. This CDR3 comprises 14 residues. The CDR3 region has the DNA TGTGCCAGCAGCCCCGGGACTAGCGTGGATACGCAGTATTTT. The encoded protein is CASSPGTSVDTQYF. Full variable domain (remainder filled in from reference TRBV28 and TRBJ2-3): DVKVTQSSRYLVKRTGEKVFLECVQDMDHENMFWYRQDPGLGLRLIYFSYDVKMKEKGDIPEGYSVSREKKERFSLILESASTNQTSMYLCASSPGTSVDTQYFGPGTRLTVL.

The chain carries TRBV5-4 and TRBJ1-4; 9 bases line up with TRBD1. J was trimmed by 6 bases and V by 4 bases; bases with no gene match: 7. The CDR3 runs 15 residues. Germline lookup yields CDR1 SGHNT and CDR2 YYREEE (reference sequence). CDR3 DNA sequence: TGTGCCAGCAGCGACTCCGGGACAGGGTATGAAAAACTGTTTTTT. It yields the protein CASSDSGTGYEKLFF.